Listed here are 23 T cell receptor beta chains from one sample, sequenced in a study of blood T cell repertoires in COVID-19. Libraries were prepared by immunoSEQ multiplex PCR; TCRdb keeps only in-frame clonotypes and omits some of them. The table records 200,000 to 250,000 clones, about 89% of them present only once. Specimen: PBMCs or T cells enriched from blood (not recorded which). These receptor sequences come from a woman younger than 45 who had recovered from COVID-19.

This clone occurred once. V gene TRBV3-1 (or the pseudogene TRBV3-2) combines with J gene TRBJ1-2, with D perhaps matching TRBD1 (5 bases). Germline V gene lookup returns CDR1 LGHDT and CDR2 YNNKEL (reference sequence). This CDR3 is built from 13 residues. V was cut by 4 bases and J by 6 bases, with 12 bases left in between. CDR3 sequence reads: CASSPQGMDGYTF. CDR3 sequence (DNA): TGTGCCAGCAGCCCGCAGGGTATGGATGGCTACACCTTC.

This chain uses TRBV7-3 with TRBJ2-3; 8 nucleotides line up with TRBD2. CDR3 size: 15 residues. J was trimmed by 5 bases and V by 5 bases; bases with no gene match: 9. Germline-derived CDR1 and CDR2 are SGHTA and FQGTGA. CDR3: CASSLIGTSGDTQYF. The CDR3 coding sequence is TGTGCCAGCAGCCTGATAGGGACTAGTGGAGATACGCAGTATTTT.

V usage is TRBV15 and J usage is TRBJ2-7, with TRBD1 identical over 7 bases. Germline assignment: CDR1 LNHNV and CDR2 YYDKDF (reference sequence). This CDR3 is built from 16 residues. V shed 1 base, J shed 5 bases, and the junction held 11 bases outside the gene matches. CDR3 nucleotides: TGTGCCACCAGCAGAGGCCGTTCAACAGGGGCAAACGAGCAGTACTTC. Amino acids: CATSRGRSTGANEQYF.

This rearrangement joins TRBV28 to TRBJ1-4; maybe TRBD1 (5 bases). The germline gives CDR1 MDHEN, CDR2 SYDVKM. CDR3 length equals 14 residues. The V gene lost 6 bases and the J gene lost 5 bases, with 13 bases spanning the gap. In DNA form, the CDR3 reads TGTGCCAGCAGCCCCCCAGGGTGGAATGAAAAACTGTTTTTT. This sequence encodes CASSPPGWNEKLFF.

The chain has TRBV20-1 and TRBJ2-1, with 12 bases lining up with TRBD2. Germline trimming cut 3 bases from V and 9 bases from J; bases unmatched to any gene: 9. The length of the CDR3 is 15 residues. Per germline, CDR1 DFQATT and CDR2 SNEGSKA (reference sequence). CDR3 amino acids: CSASRASGRASEQFF. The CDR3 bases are TGCAGTGCTAGTCGCGCTAGCGGGAGGGCCAGTGAGCAGTTCTTC.

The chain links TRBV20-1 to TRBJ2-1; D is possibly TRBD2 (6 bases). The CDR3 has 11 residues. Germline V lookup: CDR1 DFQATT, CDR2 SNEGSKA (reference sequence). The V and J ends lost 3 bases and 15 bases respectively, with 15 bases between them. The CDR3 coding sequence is TGCAGTGCTAGTCCTGGCGGGGTTCCGTTCTTC. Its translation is CSASPGGVPFF.

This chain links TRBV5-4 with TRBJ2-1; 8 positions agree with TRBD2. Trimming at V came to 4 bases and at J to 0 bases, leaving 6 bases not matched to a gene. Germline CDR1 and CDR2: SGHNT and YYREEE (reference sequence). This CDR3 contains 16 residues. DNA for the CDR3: TGTGCCAGCAGCCCCCGGGGGACTAGCTCCTACAATGAGCAGTTCTTC. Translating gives CASSPRGTSSYNEQFF.

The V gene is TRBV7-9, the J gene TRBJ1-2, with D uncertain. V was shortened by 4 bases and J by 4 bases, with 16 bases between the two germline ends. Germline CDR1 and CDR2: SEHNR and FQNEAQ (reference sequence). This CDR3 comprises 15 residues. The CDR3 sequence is CASSSIGLGSYGYTF. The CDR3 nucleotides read TGTGCCAGCAGCTCTATAGGCCTCGGGAGCTATGGCTACACCTTC.

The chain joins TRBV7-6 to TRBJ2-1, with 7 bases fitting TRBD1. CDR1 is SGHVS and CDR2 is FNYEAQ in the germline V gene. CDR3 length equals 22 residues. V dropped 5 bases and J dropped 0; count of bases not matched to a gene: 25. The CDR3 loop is CASSLWAGGFSSVVLSYNEQFF. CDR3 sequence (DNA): TGTGCCAGCAGCCTCTGGGCAGGGGGATTTTCGTCCGTCGTTCTCTCCTACAATGAGCAGTTCTTC. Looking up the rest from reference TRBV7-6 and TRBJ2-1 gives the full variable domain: GAGVSQSPRYKVTKRGQDVALRCDPISGHVSLYWYRQALGQGPEFLTYFNYEAQQDKSGLPNDRFSAERPEGSISTLTIQRTEQRDSAMYRCASSLWAGGFSSVVLSYNEQFFGPGTRLTVL.

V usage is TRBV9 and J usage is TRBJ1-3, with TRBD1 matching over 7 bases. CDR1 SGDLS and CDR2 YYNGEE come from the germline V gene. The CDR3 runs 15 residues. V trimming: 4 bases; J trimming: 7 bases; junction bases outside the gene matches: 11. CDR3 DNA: TGTGCCAGCAGCTCTCCCTCACAGGGGCGGAACACCATATATTTT. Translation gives CASSSPSQGRNTIYF.

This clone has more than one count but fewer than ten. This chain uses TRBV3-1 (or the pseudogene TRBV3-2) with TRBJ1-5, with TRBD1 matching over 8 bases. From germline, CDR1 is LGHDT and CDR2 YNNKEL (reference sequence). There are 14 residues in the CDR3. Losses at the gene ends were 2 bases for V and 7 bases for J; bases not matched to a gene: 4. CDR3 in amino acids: CASSQQGASQPQHF. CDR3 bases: TGTGCCAGCAGCCAACAGGGGGCAAGCCAGCCCCAGCATTTT.

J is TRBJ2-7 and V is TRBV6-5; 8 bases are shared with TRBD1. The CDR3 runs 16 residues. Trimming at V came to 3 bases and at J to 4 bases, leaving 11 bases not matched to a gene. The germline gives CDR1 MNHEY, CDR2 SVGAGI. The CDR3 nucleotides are TGTGCCAGCAGTTATACAGGGGGATCCCTCGGGTACGAGCAGTACTTC. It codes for CASSYTGGSLGYEQYF.

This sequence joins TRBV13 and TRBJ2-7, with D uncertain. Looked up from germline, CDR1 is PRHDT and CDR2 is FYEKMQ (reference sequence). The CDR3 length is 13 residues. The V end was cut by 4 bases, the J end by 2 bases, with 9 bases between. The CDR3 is CASSYSTTYEQYF. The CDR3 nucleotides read TGTGCCAGCAGCTATAGCACAACCTACGAGCAGTACTTC.

Here the CDR3 reads CASSTRLPGRRMQAKNIQYF. CDR3 DNA sequence: TGTGCCAGCAGTACCCGCCTGCCAGGGAGGAGGATGCAAGCCAAAAACATTCAGTACTTC. V and J are TRBV28 and TRBJ2-4, with D perhaps TRBD2 (6 bases). Trimming left V 5 bases short and J 0 bases short, with 26 bases between. CDR3 length: 20 residues. In germline, CDR1 is MDHEN, CDR2 SYDVKM.

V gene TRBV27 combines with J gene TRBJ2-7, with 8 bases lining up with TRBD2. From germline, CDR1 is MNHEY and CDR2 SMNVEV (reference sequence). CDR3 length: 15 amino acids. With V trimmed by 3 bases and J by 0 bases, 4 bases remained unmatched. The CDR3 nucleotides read TGTGCCAGCAGTTTCGGCAGCGGGGGCTCCTACGAGCAGTACTTC. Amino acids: CASSFGSGGSYEQYF.

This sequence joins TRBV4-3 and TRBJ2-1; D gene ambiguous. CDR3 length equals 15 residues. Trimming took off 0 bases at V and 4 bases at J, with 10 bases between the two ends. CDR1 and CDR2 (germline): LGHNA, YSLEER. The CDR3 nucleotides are TGCGCCAGCAGCCAAGATTTTCTCCGGTACAATGAGCAGTTCTTC. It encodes CASSQDFLRYNEQFF.

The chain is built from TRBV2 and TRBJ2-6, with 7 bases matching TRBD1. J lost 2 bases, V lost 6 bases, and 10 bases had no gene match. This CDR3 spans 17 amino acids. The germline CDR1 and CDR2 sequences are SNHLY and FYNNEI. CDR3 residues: CASSSRQGVPGANVLTF. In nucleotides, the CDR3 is TGTGCCAGCAGCTCGAGACAGGGAGTCCCTGGGGCCAACGTCCTGACTTTC.

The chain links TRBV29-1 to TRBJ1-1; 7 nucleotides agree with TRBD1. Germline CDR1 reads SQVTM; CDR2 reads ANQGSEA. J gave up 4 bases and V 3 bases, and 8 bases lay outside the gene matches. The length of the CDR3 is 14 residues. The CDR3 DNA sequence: TGCAGCGTTGAGACCAGGGGGATTGGCACTGAAGCTTTCTTT. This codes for CSVETRGIGTEAFF. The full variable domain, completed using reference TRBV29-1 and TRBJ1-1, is SAVISQKPSRDICQRGTSLTIQCQVDSQVTMMFWYRQQPGQSLTLIATANQGSEATYESGFVIDKFPISRPNLTFSTLTVSNMSPEDSSIYLCSVETRGIGTEAFFGQGTRLTVV.

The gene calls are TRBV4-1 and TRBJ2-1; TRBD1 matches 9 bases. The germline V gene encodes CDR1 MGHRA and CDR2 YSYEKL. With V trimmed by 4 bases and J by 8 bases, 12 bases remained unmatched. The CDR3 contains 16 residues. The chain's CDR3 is CASSPNRGTGLDEQFF. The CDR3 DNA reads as TGCGCCAGCAGCCCAAATAGAGGGACAGGGCTCGATGAGCAGTTCTTC.

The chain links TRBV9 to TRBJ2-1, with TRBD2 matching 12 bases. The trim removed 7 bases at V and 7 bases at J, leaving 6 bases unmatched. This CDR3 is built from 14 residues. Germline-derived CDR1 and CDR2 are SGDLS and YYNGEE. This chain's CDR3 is CASSGTSGFNEQFF. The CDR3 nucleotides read TGTGCCAGCTCCGGGACTAGCGGGTTTAATGAGCAGTTCTTC.

This CDR3 reads CASSLLGLTTF. The CDR3 DNA reads TGTGCCAGCAGTTTATTGGGGCTTACCACCTTC. V and J are TRBV28 and TRBJ1-2; tentative D call: TRBD1 (5 bases). CDR1 is MDHEN and CDR2 is SYDVKM in the germline V gene. V shed 1 base and J shed 13 bases, with 10 bases lying between them. There are 11 residues in the CDR3.

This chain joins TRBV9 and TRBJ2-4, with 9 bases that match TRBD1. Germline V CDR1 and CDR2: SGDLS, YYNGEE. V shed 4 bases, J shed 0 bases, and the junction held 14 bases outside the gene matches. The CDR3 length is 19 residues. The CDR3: CASSPRGTGYDLAKNIQYF. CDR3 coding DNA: TGTGCCAGCAGCCCGAGAGGGACAGGGTACGACCTAGCCAAAAACATTCAGTACTTC. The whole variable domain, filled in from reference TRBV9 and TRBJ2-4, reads DSGVTQTPKHLITATGQRVTLRCSPRSGDLSVYWYQQSLDQGLQFLIQYYNGEERAKGNILERFSAQQFPDLHSELNLSSLELGDSALYFCASSPRGTGYDLAKNIQYFGAGTRLSVL.

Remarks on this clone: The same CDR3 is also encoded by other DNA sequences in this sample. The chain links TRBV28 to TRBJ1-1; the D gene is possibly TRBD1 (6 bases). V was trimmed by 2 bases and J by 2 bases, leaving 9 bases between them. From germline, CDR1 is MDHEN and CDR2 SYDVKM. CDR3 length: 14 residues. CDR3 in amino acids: CASSLPTGNTEAFF. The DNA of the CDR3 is TGTGCCAGCAGTTTACCGACAGGTAACACTGAAGCTTTCTTT.